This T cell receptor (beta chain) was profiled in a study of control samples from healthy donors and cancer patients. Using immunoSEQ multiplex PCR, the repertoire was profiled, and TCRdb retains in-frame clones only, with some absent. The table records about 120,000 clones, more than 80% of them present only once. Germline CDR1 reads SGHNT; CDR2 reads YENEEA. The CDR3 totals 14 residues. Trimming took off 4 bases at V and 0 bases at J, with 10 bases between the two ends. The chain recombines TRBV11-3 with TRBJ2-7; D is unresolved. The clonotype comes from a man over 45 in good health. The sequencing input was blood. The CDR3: CASSSRGDSYEQYF. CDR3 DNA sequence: TGTGCCAGCAGCTCCCGAGGAGACTCCTACGAGCAGTACTTC.